What follows is one T cell receptor (beta chain) and its context. No cognate antigen has been identified for it. Base-call qualities are not available, and no considerably larger clone is one nucleotide away. Flow cytometry had shown CD8+CD57+ cell expansion in the patients selected for sequencing. Severe acquired aplastic anemia was diagnosed in all patients according to International Study of Aplastic Anemia and Agranulocytosis and Camitta criteria. Patients had received no therapy at the time of blood sampling. TCR repertoires of sorted CD4+ and CD8+ blood T cells from severe aplastic anemia patients and healthy subjects were deep-sequenced in the study. Patients were enrolled in the USA under clinicaltrials.gov protocols 00001620, 01623167, 00001397, 00071045, 00081523 and 00961064. Ficoll-Paque density gradient centrifugation was used to isolate peripheral blood mononuclear cells. Before DNA extraction, CD4+ and CD8+ T cells were sorted with FACS or magnetic beads.

TCR beta VDJ combination and CDR3 sequence profiling used genomic DNA as the template. An Illumina HiSeq 2000 was used for TCR repertoire sequencing. The authors' pipeline ran thus. Repertoires were assessed using TRBV/TRBJ rearrangement plots, CDR3 size and DJ length profiles, and Simpson's diversity index. Whichever DNA sequence was most abundant in the deep sequencing data was defined as the immunodominant clone. CDR3 amino acid sequences were screened for sharing across subjects and compared with published repertoires and the VDJdb database. TCRdb reprocessing: public reads trimmed at Q25 with fastp, clones called with MiXCR, in-frame beta chains kept. Rows with one shared CDR3 protein collapse into an entry with the most common genes and DNA. The V and J calls shown here were made by TCRdb, not taken from the authors' results. The sample contains approximately 250,000 distinct CDR3 sequences, 82% of them found a single time. The ten largest clones add up to approximately 40% of the sample.

This record belongs to a study of CD8+CD57+ T cells in acquired aplastic anemia listed by TCRdb under 2018. Study-wide context: Extracted DNA from sorted CD4+ and CD8+ cells averaged approximately 3 ug, ranging from about 0.18 to 27.4 ug. A CD8+CD57+ expansion meant a frequency higher than the mean frequency seen in healthy subjects. Study-wide conclusions, independent of this receptor: About 30 CD8+ CDR3 sequences were found to be shared between patients and controls, but these sequences appeared to be highly expressed in patients and within the immunodominant clones of the patients. CD8+ Simpson's diversity did not differ significantly between patients and healthy controls (P=0.060).

Measured from the cysteine to the phenylalanine, the CDR3 is 11 residues long. The sequence is cut down to CDR3 DNA, 33 bases in frame from base 1. The junction shows trimming of 11 bases on V and 0 bases on J, plus 5 bases between the germline ends. CDR1 LNHDA and CDR2 SQIVND were looked up in the germline V gene (reference sequence). The V and J segments used are TRBV19 and TRBJ2-1, with no confidently assigned D gene. The source material was sorted CD4+, CD8+, or CD8+CD57+ T cells (not recorded which) from PBMCs. This clonotype was sampled from a human donor with aplastic anemia. At the DNA level, the sequence is TGTGCCCAGAGCTCCTACAATGAGCAGTTCTTC. Its coded protein is CAQSSYNEQFF.